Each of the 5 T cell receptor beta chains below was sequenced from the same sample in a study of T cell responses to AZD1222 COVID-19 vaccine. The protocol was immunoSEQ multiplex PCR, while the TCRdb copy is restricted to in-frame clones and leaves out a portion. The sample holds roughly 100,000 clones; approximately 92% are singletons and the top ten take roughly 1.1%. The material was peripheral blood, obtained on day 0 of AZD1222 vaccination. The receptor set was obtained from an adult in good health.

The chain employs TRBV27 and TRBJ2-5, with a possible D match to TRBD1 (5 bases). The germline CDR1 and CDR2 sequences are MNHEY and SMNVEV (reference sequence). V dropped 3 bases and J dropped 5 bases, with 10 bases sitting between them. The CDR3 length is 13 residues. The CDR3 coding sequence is TGTGCCAGCAGTTTTTTGGGGCTTGAGACCCAGTACTTC. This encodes CASSFLGLETQYF.

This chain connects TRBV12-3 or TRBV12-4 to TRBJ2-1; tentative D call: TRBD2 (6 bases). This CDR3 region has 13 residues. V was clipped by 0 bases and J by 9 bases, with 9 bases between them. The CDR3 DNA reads TGTGCCAGCAGTTTAGCGGAGGGTACTGAGCAGTTCTTC. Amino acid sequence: CASSLAEGTEQFF.

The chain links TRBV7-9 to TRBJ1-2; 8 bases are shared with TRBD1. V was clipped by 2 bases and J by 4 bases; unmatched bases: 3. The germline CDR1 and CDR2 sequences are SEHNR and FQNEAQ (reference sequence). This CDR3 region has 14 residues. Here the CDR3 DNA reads TGTGCCAGCAGCTTAAGACAGGGGAGCTATGGCTACACCTTC. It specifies CASSLRQGSYGYTF.

CDR3 nucleotides: TGTGCCAGCAGCTTGGACAGGGCTTCGTATGGCTACACCTTC. Protein: CASSLDRASYGYTF. This sequence joins TRBV5-4 and TRBJ1-2, with D possibly matching TRBD1 (6 bases). With 0 bases removed from V and 5 bases from J, the gap between germline ends came to 11 bases. This CDR3 region has 14 residues. Looked up from germline, CDR1 is SGHNT and CDR2 is YYREEE (reference sequence).

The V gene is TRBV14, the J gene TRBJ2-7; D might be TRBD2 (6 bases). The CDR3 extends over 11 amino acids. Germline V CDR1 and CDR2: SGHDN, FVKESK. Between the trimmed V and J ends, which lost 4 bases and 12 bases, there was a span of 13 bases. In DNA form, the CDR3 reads TGTGCCAGCAGCCCTGGCGGGGTTCGGTACTTC. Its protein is CASSPGGVRYF.